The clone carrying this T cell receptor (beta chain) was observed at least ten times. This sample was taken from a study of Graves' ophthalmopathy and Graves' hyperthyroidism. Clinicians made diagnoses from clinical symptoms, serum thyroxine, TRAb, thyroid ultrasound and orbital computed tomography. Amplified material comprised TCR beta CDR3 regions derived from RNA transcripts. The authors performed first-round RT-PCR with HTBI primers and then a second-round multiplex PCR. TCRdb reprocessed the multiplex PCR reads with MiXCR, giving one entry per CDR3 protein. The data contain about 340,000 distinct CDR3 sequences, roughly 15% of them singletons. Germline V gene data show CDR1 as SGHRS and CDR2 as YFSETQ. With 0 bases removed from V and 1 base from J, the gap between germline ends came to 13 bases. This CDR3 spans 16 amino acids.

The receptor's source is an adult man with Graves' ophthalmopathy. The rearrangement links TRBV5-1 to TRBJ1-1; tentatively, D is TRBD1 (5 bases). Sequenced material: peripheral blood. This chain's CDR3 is CASSLGTSRENTEAFF. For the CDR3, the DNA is TGCGCCAGCAGCTTGGGGACAAGCCGAGAGAACACTGAAGCTTTCTTT.